This T cell receptor (beta chain) emerged from a study of a mutant IDH1 vaccine in newly diagnosed glioma. In regard to this clone: What it recognizes is unknown.

Here immunoSEQ multiplex PCR was the method, and the copy in TCRdb shows in-frame clones only, minus some. Counted here are about 67,000 clones, around 88% occurring once; the ten biggest clones make up approximately 4.5%. The study's findings and limits: Any relationship between pseudoprogression and changes in top peripheral T cell clonotypes seemed absent. Immune responses arising from the vaccine appeared in about 93% of patients.

This sample's time point: baseline, week 1 (first vaccination visit). Treatment of the sample: pre-vaccination baseline after standard-of-care therapy. New astrocytomas of WHO grade 3 or 4 that were IDH1-mutant and ATRX-lost were found in the donors. Trimming left V 3 bases short and J 1 base short, with 7 bases between. The CDR3 is 13 amino acids. Germline V lookup: CDR1 GTSNPN, CDR2 SVGIG (reference sequence). The chain carries TRBV30 and TRBJ1-3; D remains unclear. This clonotype was sampled from a woman younger than 30 with glioma. Some clones in this sample may be carry-over from other donors' samples. Sequencing was performed on peripheral blood mononuclear cells (PBMCs), taken from a glioma patient treated with radiotherapy, temozolomide or both. The CDR3 is CAWSSFSGNTIYF. CDR3 in DNA: TGTGCCTGGAGCAGCTTTTCTGGAAACACCATATATTTT.